A single sample is the source of the 26 T cell receptor beta chains below, sequenced in a study of T-cell reconstitution after alpha-beta-depleted transplantation in children. During its preparation, the TCRbeta library received unique molecular identifiers. TCRdb passed the PCR reads through MiXCR, listing each CDR3 protein once. The table includes 330,000 or so distinct CDR3 sequences, 10% detected once. This sample comprised PBMCs from the stem cell graft donor, obtained from the stem cell graft. These TCRs come from a human donor who donated a stem cell graft to a child with acute lymphoblastic leukemia.

This clonotype was observed at least ten times. The genes are TRBV7-2 and TRBJ2-2; D not certain. Germline V gene data show CDR1 as SGHTA and CDR2 as FQGNSA. The CDR3 loop spans 15 amino acids. In DNA form, the CDR3 reads TGTGCTACAGCCACTTTCTCGGCAATCACCGGGGAGCTGTTTTTT. Translation gives CATATFSAITGELFF.

This clonotype has a handful of counts. This chain connects TRBV10-1 to TRBJ2-1, with 7 bases aligning to TRBD2. Germline-derived CDR1 and CDR2 are WNHNN and SYGVQD (reference sequence). V dropped 4 bases and J dropped 1; count of bases not matched to a gene: 7. The CDR3 length is 16 residues. The CDR3 reads CASSGGAGESYNEQFF. CDR3 DNA sequence: TGCGCCAGCAGTGGAGGGGCGGGAGAGTCCTACAATGAGCAGTTCTTC.

In this sample, this clonotype turned up many times. The rearrangement uses TRBV9 and TRBJ2-1; TRBD1 aligns across 7 bases. Germline V lookup: CDR1 SGDLS, CDR2 YYNGEE. This CDR3 spans 14 amino acids. V shed 3 bases, J shed 8 bases, and the junction held 8 bases outside the gene matches. The CDR3 spells CASSAMGQFDEQFF. The CDR3 DNA follows: TGTGCCAGCAGCGCCATGGGACAGTTCGATGAGCAGTTCTTC.

V and J are TRBV7-8 and TRBJ1-5; D gene ambiguous. Germline-derived CDR1 and CDR2 are SGHVS and FQNEAQ. The CDR3 contains 14 residues. The V gene lost 1 base and the J gene lost 3 bases, with 7 bases spanning the gap. CDR3 loop: CASSLERVNQPQHF. The CDR3 nucleotides are TGTGCCAGCAGCTTAGAACGGGTCAATCAGCCCCAGCATTTT.

This clonotype occurred many times. The chain joins TRBV20-1 to TRBJ1-5; D unclear. The CDR3 is 14 amino acids. V lost 0 bases to trimming and J lost 0 bases, with 6 bases between them. Per the germline V gene, CDR1 is DFQATT and CDR2 is SNEGSKA (reference sequence). CDR3 sequence (DNA): TGCAGTGCTAGAGATCCCCATAGCAATCAGCCCCAGCATTTT. The encoded protein is CSARDPHSNQPQHF.

This clonotype was observed a few times. The rearrangement links TRBV10-3 to TRBJ2-1, with a weak D call TRBD2 (6 bases). Per germline, CDR1 ENHRY and CDR2 SYGVKD. V gave up 2 bases and J gave up 7 bases, with 15 bases separating them. This CDR3 has 15 residues. The CDR3, as DNA: TGTGCCATCAGTGAGAACTACCCCCGGGAGAATGAGCAGTTCTTC. Its protein product is CAISENYPRENEQFF.

CDR3 nucleotides: TGTGCCAGCAGTTTTAGAGACCGGGAAGCTTTCTTT. Amino acid sequence: CASSFRDREAFF. The rearrangement links TRBV27 to TRBJ1-1; D unclear. This CDR3 spans 12 amino acids. The ends were cut back, 3 bases at V and 8 bases at J, with 10 bases in the middle. Looked up from germline, CDR1 is MNHEY and CDR2 is SMNVEV (reference sequence).

This clonotype was recorded a few times. J is TRBJ2-2 and V is TRBV12-3 or TRBV12-4; D ambiguous. The CDR3 spans 14 residues. The V end was cut by 3 bases, the J end by 6 bases, with 11 bases between. The CDR3 loop reads CASSFNTVAGELFF. In nucleotides, the CDR3 is TGTGCCAGCAGTTTTAACACCGTTGCCGGGGAGCTGTTTTTT.

This rearrangement joins TRBV20-1 to TRBJ2-4, with 7 bases identical to TRBD2. The CDR3 has 15 amino acids. Germline trimming cut 5 bases from V and 1 base from J; bases unmatched to any gene: 8. From germline, CDR1 is DFQATT and CDR2 SNEGSKA (reference sequence). The CDR3 nucleotides are TGCAGTGCTGGGAGGGCGGGGTGGGCCAAAAACATTCAGTACTTC. This translates into CSAGRAGWAKNIQYF.

The chain joins TRBV4-2 to TRBJ2-7; 9 bases map to TRBD2. The germline V gene encodes CDR1 LGHNA and CDR2 YNFKEQ. This CDR3 region has 19 residues. Trimming at V came to 0 bases and at J to 0 bases, leaving 12 bases not matched to a gene. The CDR3 loop is CASSQDNAGGRLSSYEQYF. CDR3 bases: TGTGCCAGCAGCCAAGACAACGCGGGAGGGAGACTTAGCTCCTACGAGCAGTACTTC.

This clonotype was counted ten times or more. V is TRBV4-1 and J is TRBJ2-3, with 8 bases fitting TRBD1. Germline CDR1 and CDR2: MGHRA and YSYEKL. Trimming took 4 bases from V and 4 from J; bases not matched to a gene: 7. CDR3 length equals 15 residues. The CDR3 nucleotides are TGCGCCAGCAGCCGGATACAGGGGGTAGCAGATACGCAGTATTTT. Its translation is CASSRIQGVADTQYF.

The chain joins TRBV5-1 to TRBJ2-3, with 7 positions matching TRBD1. The CDR3 covers 16 residues. After removal of 3 bases from V and 4 bases from J, the junction contained 11 bases not matched to a gene. CDR1 is SGHRS and CDR2 is YFSETQ in the germline V gene. For the CDR3, the DNA is TGCGCCAGCAGCTCTTGGACAGGTTTGGTGGCAGATACGCAGTATTTT. As protein: CASSSWTGLVADTQYF.

This clonotype came up many times. J is TRBJ2-4 and V is TRBV11-1; D may be TRBD1 (6 bases). Germline loops: CDR1 SGHAT, CDR2 FQDESV (reference sequence). The CDR3 contains 15 residues. Trimming took off 5 bases at V and 9 bases at J, with 20 bases between the two ends. CDR3 DNA sequence: TGTGCCAGCAGCCCGGCTAAAGGGGGTAGACGCATTCAGTACTTC. Amino acids: CASSPAKGGRRIQYF.

This chain links TRBV13 with TRBJ2-3; D uncertain. V dropped 3 bases and J dropped 4 bases, with 11 bases sitting between them. The CDR3 consists of 14 residues. The germline CDR1 and CDR2 sequences are PRHDT and FYEKMQ (reference sequence). The CDR3 loop is CASSLVARADTQYF. The CDR3 nucleotides are TGTGCCAGCAGCTTGGTGGCCCGGGCAGATACGCAGTATTTT.

The V gene is TRBV7-9, the J gene TRBJ2-1, with D possibly called TRBD1 or TRBD2 (5 bases each). V was pared by 6 bases and J by 6 bases, with 15 bases between. The CDR3 runs to 14 residues. Germline V gives CDR1 SEHNR, CDR2 FQNEAQ (reference sequence). CDR3 in DNA: TGTGCCAGCAGGAGGGGTGCGGCTGGCAATGAGCAGTTCTTC. Protein sequence: CASRRGAAGNEQFF.

The V gene is TRBV5-1, the J gene TRBJ2-7; TRBD2 aligns across 7 bases. V shed 3 bases, J shed 6 bases, and the junction held 12 bases outside the gene matches. This CDR3 region has 15 residues. Germline CDR1 and CDR2: SGHRS and YFSETQ. This CDR3 reads CASSYAMGGSIEQYF. CDR3 sequence (DNA): TGCGCCAGCAGCTACGCAATGGGAGGGTCGATCGAGCAGTACTTC.

This clonotype was seen only a few times. The rearrangement links TRBV7-2 to TRBJ2-7; 9 bases are shared with TRBD2. The CDR3 sequence is 16 residues long. V was pared by 5 bases and J by 3 bases, with 11 bases of the junction left unmatched. Per germline, CDR1 SGHTA and CDR2 FQGNSA. The DNA for the CDR3 is TGTGCCAGCAGCCAAGGTCCTAGCGGGAACGGCTACGAGCAGTACTTC. Its translation is CASSQGPSGNGYEQYF.

This clonotype was seen many times. The CDR3 reads CSARSERENYNEQFF. CDR3 DNA sequence: TGCAGTGCTAGAAGTGAGCGGGAGAACTACAATGAGCAGTTCTTC. The J gene is TRBJ2-1, the V gene TRBV20-1, with 8 bases that match TRBD2. The germline V gene has CDR1 DFQATT and CDR2 SNEGSKA (reference sequence). The V and J ends lost 2 bases and 3 bases, in that order; junction bases with no gene match: 6. CDR3 length: 15 residues.

This clonotype was counted a few times. The chain couples TRBV4-1 to TRBJ2-4; TRBD2 is a possible D gene (7 bases). The CDR3 runs 16 residues. The germline V gene encodes CDR1 MGHRA and CDR2 YSYEKL. V gave up 4 bases and J gave up 2 bases, with 15 bases separating them. CDR3 bases: TGCGCCAGCAGCCCCGAGGGGGGGTGGACCAAAAACATTCAGTACTTC. As protein: CASSPEGGWTKNIQYF.

This rearrangement joins TRBV7-3 to TRBJ2-2; tentatively, D is TRBD1 (5 bases). V dropped 5 bases and J dropped 6 bases, with 10 bases sitting between them. The CDR3 covers 13 residues. The germline V gene has CDR1 SGHTA and CDR2 FQGTGA. The CDR3 reads CASSAGKAGELFF. As DNA, the CDR3 is TGTGCCAGCAGCGCAGGGAAGGCCGGGGAGCTGTTTTTT.

The gene calls are TRBV7-8 and TRBJ2-1; D call uncertain. This CDR3 is built from 15 residues. Trimming removed 3 bases from V and 2 bases from J, with 11 bases in between. Per germline, CDR1 SGHVS and CDR2 FQNEAQ. Here the CDR3 DNA reads TGTGCCAGCAGCTTTGTCAGTCTCGCCTACAATGAGCAGTTCTTC. Protein: CASSFVSLAYNEQFF.

Ten or more counts support this clonotype. CDR3 nucleotide sequence: TGTGCCAGCATCAGTCATCACCAGAAGAACACTGAAGCTTTCTTT. This sequence encodes CASISHHQKNTEAFF. The chain uses TRBV28 and TRBJ1-1; D not certain. Germline assignment: CDR1 MDHEN and CDR2 SYDVKM. V lost 7 bases and J lost 1, with 16 bases in between. This CDR3 is 15 amino acids long.

The gene calls are TRBV7-2 and TRBJ2-1, with a tentative D call TRBD2 (5 bases). Germline CDR1 and CDR2: SGHTA and FQGNSA. V was shortened by 1 base and J by 6 bases, with 10 bases between the two germline ends. The CDR3 has 14 amino acids. CDR3 protein: CASSLELELNEQFF. The CDR3 DNA follows: TGTGCCAGCAGCTTAGAACTAGAGCTCAATGAGCAGTTCTTC.

This clonotype was observed a handful of times. The chain carries TRBV7-9 and TRBJ1-1; TRBD1 might be the D (6 bases). V was trimmed by 3 bases and J by 3 bases, leaving 14 bases between them. Per germline, CDR1 SEHNR and CDR2 FQNEAQ (reference sequence). The CDR3 length is 15 residues. CDR3: CASSLTAGDDTEAFF. The CDR3 bases are TGTGCCAGCAGCTTGACGGCAGGGGACGACACTGAAGCTTTCTTT.

The gene calls are TRBV4-3 and TRBJ2-7; 9 positions agree with TRBD2. There are 15 residues in the CDR3. J was trimmed by 0 bases and V by 1 base; bases with no gene match: 1. Germline V lookup: CDR1 LGHNA, CDR2 YSLEER. In nucleotides, the CDR3 is TGCGCCAGCAGCCAAGGGACTAGCGACTCCTACGAGCAGTACTTC. Amino acid sequence: CASSQGTSDSYEQYF.

This clonotype was seen a handful of times. This sequence joins TRBV3-1 and TRBJ2-7; D unclear. The CDR3 runs to 14 residues. V lost 0 bases and J 4 bases, leaving 10 bases between the germline ends. CDR1 LGHDT and CDR2 YNNKEL come from the germline V gene (reference sequence). The CDR3 coding sequence is TGTGCCAGCAGCCAAGAAATAGGGCTGTACGAGCAGTACTTC. It encodes CASSQEIGLYEQYF.